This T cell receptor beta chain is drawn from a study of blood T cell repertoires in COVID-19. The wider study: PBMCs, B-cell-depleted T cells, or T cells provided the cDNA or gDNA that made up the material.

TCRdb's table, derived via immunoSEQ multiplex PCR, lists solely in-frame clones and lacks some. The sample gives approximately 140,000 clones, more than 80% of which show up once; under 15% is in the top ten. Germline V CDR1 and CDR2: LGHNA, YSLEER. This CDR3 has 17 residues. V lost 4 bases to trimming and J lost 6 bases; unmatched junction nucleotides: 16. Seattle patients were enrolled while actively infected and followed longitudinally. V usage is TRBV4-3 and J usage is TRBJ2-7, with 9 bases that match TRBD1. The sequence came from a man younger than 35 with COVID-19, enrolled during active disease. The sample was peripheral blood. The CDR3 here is CASSRWGPGTGKVEQYF. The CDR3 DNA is TGCGCCAGCAGCCGTTGGGGTCCCGGGACAGGGAAAGTCGAGCAGTACTTC.